This TCR beta chain emerged from a study of blood T cell repertoires in COVID-19. Turning to the study itself: PBMCs, B-cell-depleted T cells, or T cells provided the cDNA or gDNA that made up the material.

Per the original methods: The assay estimated nucleated cells by amplifying reference gene primers. Here immunoSEQ multiplex PCR was the method, and the copy in TCRdb shows in-frame clones only, minus some. The D gene and trimming were derived from the DNA, and the V and J assignments and clone size from that table. Of roughly 200,000 clones listed, roughly 90% were seen once; the top ten hold approximately 4.8%. The sample holds one count of this clone. The study drew participants aged roughly 18 to 95 years from around 24 US areas. Shortly before study entry, within 2 weeks, exposed participants had met a COVID-19 case. The V segment lost 2 bases and the J segment 5 bases; nucleotides outside the gene matches: 8. Germline CDR1 and CDR2: SGHVS and FQNEAQ. The CDR3 sequence is 15 residues long.

The specimen was PBMCs or T cells enriched from blood (not recorded which). This sequence was found in a woman in her twenties or thirties who had been exposed to COVID-19. The chain links TRBV7-8 to TRBJ1-1, with 7 positions matching TRBD1. The DNA of the CDR3 is TGTGCCAGCAGCTTATCGGCAGGGGGTGGTACTGAAGCTTTCTTT. It yields the protein CASSLSAGGGTEAFF. Full variable domain (missing parts from reference TRBV7-8 and TRBJ1-1): GAGVSQSPRYKVAKRGQDVALRCDPISGHVSLFWYQQALGQGPEFLTYFQNEAQLDKSGLPSDRFFAERPEGSVSTLKIQRTQQEDSAVYLCASSLSAGGGTEAFFGQGTRLTVV.